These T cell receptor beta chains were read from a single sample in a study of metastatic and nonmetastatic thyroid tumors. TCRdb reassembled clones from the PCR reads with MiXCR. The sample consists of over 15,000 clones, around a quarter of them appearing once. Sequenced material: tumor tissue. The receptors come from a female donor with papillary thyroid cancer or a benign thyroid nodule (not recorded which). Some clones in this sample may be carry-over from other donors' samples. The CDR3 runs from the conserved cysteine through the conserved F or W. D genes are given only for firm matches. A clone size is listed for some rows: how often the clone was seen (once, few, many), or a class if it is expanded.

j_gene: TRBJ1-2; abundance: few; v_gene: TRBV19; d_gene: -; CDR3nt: TGTGCCAGTAGTGCGGGCCCGAGGGGCTACACCTTC; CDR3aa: CASSAGPRGYTF
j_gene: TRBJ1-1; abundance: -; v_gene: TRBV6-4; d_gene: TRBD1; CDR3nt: TGTGCCAGCAGACCCAACTGGGGACAGGCCTCGTTTGTCGGCATGAACACTGAAGCTTTCTTT; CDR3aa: CASRPNWGQASFVGMNTEAFF
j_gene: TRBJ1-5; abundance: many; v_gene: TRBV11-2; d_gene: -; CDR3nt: TGTGCCAGCAGCTTACCTGGACAGCCCCAGCATTTT; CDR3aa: CASSLPGQPQHF
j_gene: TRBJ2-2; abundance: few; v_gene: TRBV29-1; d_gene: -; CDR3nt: TGCAGCGTTGAACGCAGTGGATACACCTGGGAGCTGTTTTTT; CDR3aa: CSVERSGYTWELFF
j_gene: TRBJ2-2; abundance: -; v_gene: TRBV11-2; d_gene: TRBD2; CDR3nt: TGTGCCAGCAGCCTAGAAGGGACTATCTACACCGGGGAGCTGTTTTTT; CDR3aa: CASSLEGTIYTGELFF
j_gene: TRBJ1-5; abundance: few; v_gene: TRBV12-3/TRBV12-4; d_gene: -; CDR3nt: TGTGCCAGCAGGGGTGAACAGGGAACGGGGCATCCTCAGCATTTT; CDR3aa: CASRGEQGTGHPQHF
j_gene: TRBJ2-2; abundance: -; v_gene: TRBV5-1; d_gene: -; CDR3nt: TGCGCCAGTCGATCTTTCACCGGGGAGCTGTTTTTT; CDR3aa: CASRSFTGELFF
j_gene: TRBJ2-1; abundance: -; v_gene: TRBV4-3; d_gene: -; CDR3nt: TGCGCCAGCAGCCCAGCTGAGGGGCAGCGACATTACAATGAGCAGTTCTTC; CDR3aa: CASSPAEGQRHYNEQFF
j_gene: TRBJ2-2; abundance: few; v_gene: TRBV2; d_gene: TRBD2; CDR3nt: TGTGCCAGCATTCTTCCGGGACTAGCGGCCGGATCGAACACCGGGGAGCTGTTTTTT; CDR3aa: CASILPGLAAGSNTGELFF
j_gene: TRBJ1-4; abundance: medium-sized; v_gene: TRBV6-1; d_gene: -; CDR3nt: TGTGCCAGCAGGTACGGGGGGACGGATGAAAAACTGTTTTTT; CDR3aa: CASRYGGTDEKLFF
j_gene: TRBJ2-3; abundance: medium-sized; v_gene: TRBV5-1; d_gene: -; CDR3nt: TGCGCCAGCAGTATCGGAGGGCGGACAGATACGCAGTATTTT; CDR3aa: CASSIGGRTDTQYF
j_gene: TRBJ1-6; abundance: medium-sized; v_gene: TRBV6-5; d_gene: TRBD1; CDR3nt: TGTGCCAGCAGTTACTCGGTTCAGGGGGCGCGGTCACCCCTCCACTTT; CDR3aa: CASSYSVQGARSPLHF
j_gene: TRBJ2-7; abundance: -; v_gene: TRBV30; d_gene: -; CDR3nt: TGTGCCTGGAAACGTGCTTACGAGCAGTACTTC; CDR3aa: CAWKRAYEQYF
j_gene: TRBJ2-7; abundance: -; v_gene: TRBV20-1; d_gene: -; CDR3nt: TGCAGTGCTAGGCGGGACGGGTCGGACGAGCAGTACTTC; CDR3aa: CSARRDGSDEQYF